What follows describes a single T cell receptor (beta chain). The target antigen is unknown. The CDR3 contains 14 residues. CDR1 is SGHDN, CDR2 FVKESK, per germline. The V gene lost 1 base and the J gene lost 7 bases, with 8 bases spanning the gap. The data stem from a study of CD8+ T cells in alopecia areata. Study as a whole: Scalp area affected, as a percentage, set the severity score of treated patients. Study-wide points: Clonality exceeded that of normal scalp in lesional scalp, most notably in alopecia totalis/universalis. Whether baseline CD8+ expansion is linked to response remains uncertain, given a single nonresponder.

Investigators isolated RNA and reverse transcribed it into cDNA to act as the sequencing template. Some clones are missing from TCRdb's copy, which holds only in-frame ones; the method was immunoSEQ multiplex PCR. The table lists fewer than 250,000 clones, roughly 60% of them singletons. Regarding treatment: oral pan-JAK inhibitor, 5-10 mg twice daily. The chain is built from TRBV14 and TRBJ1-6; unclear D gene. This receptor was taken from a human donor with alopecia areata. The sequencing used CD4+ T cells sorted from blood, collected at week 24, from a patient treated with tofacitinib. The CDR3: CASSQVRGNSPLHF. The CDR3 nucleotides are TGTGCCAGCAGCCAAGTGAGAGGGAATTCACCCCTCCACTTT. The variable domain in full, with the rest retrieved from reference TRBV14 and TRBJ1-6, is EAGVTQFPSHSVIEKGQTVTLRCDPISGHDNLYWYRRVMGKEIKFLLHFVKESKQDESGMPNNRFLAERTGGTYSTLKVQPAELEDSGVYFCASSQVRGNSPLHFGNGTRLTVT.